Presented here are 19 T cell receptor beta chains from one specimen sequenced in a study of human T cells and chemical hapten exposure. Documented time point: patch test 1, 2 weeks after DPC sensitization. Treatment indicated: therapeutic diphenylcyclopropenone sensitization with weekly scalp DPC. TCRdb re-called the RACE reads through MiXCR, storing one row per CDR3 protein. The sample includes some 340,000 distinct CDR3 sequences, around 7% seen only once; the top ten take less than 10%. Sequencing was performed on whole blood, taken in connection with sensitization to the hapten diphenylcyclopropenone (DPC). Receptor source: a woman under 30 with alopecia areata. Some clones in this sample may be carry-over from other donors' samples.

This clonotype was recorded many times. CDR3 amino acids: CASSSSQGHHNSPLHF. The CDR3 nucleotides are TGTGCCAGCAGCTCTAGTCAGGGACACCATAATTCACCCCTCCACTTT. V and J are TRBV7-6 and TRBJ1-6, with a possible D match to TRBD1 (6 bases). Trimming pared 4 bases from V and 5 bases from J, leaving 15 bases between. CDR3 size: 16 residues. The germline CDR1 and CDR2 sequences are SGHVS and FNYEAQ.

The V call is TRBV20-1, the J call TRBJ1-1; a weak D match, TRBD1 (5 bases). This CDR3 region has 16 residues. Trimming took off 5 bases at V and 0 bases at J, with 19 bases between the two ends. In germline, CDR1 is DFQATT, CDR2 SNEGSKA (reference sequence). The CDR3 spells CSAHSSGGNVNTEAFF. The CDR3 DNA reads as TGCAGTGCTCACTCTAGCGGGGGAAACGTGAACACTGAAGCTTTCTTT.

This clonotype was detected only a few times. The rearrangement links TRBV24-1 to TRBJ2-1; 10 nucleotides agree with TRBD2. Germline V gene sequence: CDR1 KGHDR, CDR2 SFDVKD. V was pared by 2 bases and J by 7 bases, with 7 bases of the junction left unmatched. There are 16 residues in the CDR3. CDR3 DNA: TGTGCCACCAGTGATTCCGGGACTAGCGAGGGAAATGAGCAGTTCTTC. Protein product: CATSDSGTSEGNEQFF.

The gene calls are TRBV5-6 and TRBJ2-2; D may be TRBD1 (6 bases). This CDR3 region has 17 residues. Germline CDR1 reads SGHDT; CDR2 reads YYEEEE. V was shortened by 0 bases and J by 5 bases, with 17 bases between the two germline ends. The CDR3 region has the DNA TGTGCCAGCAGCTTGGTCCTCCTGGGGGCGCGGACCGGGGAGCTGTTTTTT. Encoded protein: CASSLVLLGARTGELFF.

This clonotype was seen more than once but under ten times. The genes are TRBV20-1 and TRBJ2-1; the D is unclear. CDR3 length: 14 amino acids. V lost 5 bases and J lost 6, with 17 bases in between. CDR1 and CDR2 from the germline V gene are DFQATT and SNEGSKA (reference sequence). Here the CDR3 reads CSAPRGGLFNEQFF. The CDR3 region has the DNA TGCAGTGCTCCCCGAGGCGGCCTGTTCAATGAGCAGTTCTTC.

This clonotype was detected ten times or more. The CDR3 region is CASRSDTQYF. As DNA, the CDR3 is TGTGCCAGCAGAAGTGATACGCAGTATTTT. V and J are TRBV5-5 and TRBJ2-3, with D uncertain. V lost 5 bases and J lost 6, with 4 bases in between. The CDR3 contains 10 residues. Germline CDR1 is SGHKS and CDR2 is YYEKEE (reference sequence).

The chain uses TRBV28 and TRBJ2-7; perhaps TRBD1 as D (5 bases). The CDR3 is made up of 15 amino acids. Per the germline V gene, CDR1 is MDHEN and CDR2 is SYDVKM. Trimming took 6 bases from V and 3 from J, leaving 18 bases between them. CDR3 sequence: CASRRNRNLGYEQYF. The CDR3 DNA reads as TGTGCCAGCAGGCGAAACAGGAACTTAGGCTACGAGCAGTACTTC.

V gene TRBV7-9 combines with J gene TRBJ1-5, with D possibly being TRBD1 (5 bases). Germline CDR1 is SEHNR and CDR2 is FQNEAQ (reference sequence). V was clipped by 2 bases and J by 6 bases, with 8 bases between them. The CDR3 spans 13 residues. The CDR3 sequence: CASSLNGGQPQHF. The CDR3 DNA is TGTGCCAGCAGCTTAAATGGGGGTCAGCCCCAGCATTTT.

This clonotype was picked up many times. The chain links TRBV7-2 to TRBJ2-4, with 10 bases that match TRBD1. The CDR3 runs to 14 residues. V was clipped by 7 bases and J by 8 bases; unmatched bases: 8. Germline V lookup: CDR1 SGHTA, CDR2 FQGNSA. The CDR3 nucleotides read TGTGCCAGCACCAACGACAGGGGGCGGTACATTCAGTACTTC. It translates to CASTNDRGRYIQYF.

A few counts support this clonotype. This chain uses TRBV6-2 or TRBV6-3 with TRBJ1-5, with 7 bases lining up with TRBD1. The CDR3 totals 15 residues. V trimming: 6 bases; J trimming: 6 bases; junction bases outside the gene matches: 11. The germline V gene encodes CDR1 MNHEY and CDR2 SVGEGT. CDR3 protein: CASSYPDRETQPQHF. The DNA of the CDR3 is TGTGCCAGCAGCTACCCAGACAGGGAGACTCAGCCCCAGCATTTT.

This clonotype was recorded at least ten times. This CDR3 is CATEDSSTDTQYF. The CDR3 bases are TGTGCCACCGAAGACTCTAGCACAGATACGCAGTATTTT. The gene calls are TRBV10-3 and TRBJ2-3; D not certain. Germline V gene data show CDR1 as ENHRY and CDR2 as SYGVKD. The CDR3 runs to 13 residues. V dropped 10 bases and J dropped 0 bases, with 11 bases sitting between them.

This clonotype was counted a few times. The CDR3 bases are TGTGCCAGCAGTTACGAAGACAGAGGAATGGGGGAGACCCAGTACTTC. This encodes CASSYEDRGMGETQYF. The rearrangement joins TRBV6-5 to TRBJ2-5; D might be TRBD1 (5 bases). V lost 2 bases, J lost 5 bases, and 18 bases lay in between. Germline CDR1 MNHEY, CDR2 SVGAGI. This CDR3 contains 16 residues.

This clonotype was observed a handful of times. The genes are TRBV4-1 and TRBJ1-1; 8 positions match TRBD1. From germline, CDR1 is MGHRA and CDR2 YSYEKL. The CDR3 totals 16 residues. Germline trimming cut 0 bases from V and 5 bases from J; bases unmatched to any gene: 8. The CDR3 loop reads CASSQEWGDRGTEAFF. The CDR3 nucleotides are TGCGCCAGCAGCCAAGAGTGGGGTGACAGGGGTACTGAAGCTTTCTTT.

The rearrangement joins TRBV21-1 to TRBJ1-4; the table's D call TRBD1 went unverified against the DNA. TRBV21-1 is shown as a pseudogene. The CDR3 has 17 amino acids. CDR3 protein: CASSPRQRNATNEKLFF. The CDR3 bases are TGTGCCAGCAGCCCACGACAGAGAAATGCAACTAATGAAAAACTGTTTTTT.

This clonotype occurred a few times. The chain carries TRBV20-1 and TRBJ2-4; D is perhaps TRBD1 (5 bases). Trimming left V 5 bases short and J 15 bases short, with 17 bases between. Germline-derived CDR1 and CDR2 are DFQATT and SNEGSKA (reference sequence). This CDR3 contains 11 residues. This CDR3 is CSAYRQPHWYF. The CDR3 nucleotides read TGCAGTGCTTATCGACAGCCGCATTGGTACTTC.

This clonotype was seen a handful of times. The genes are TRBV6-5 and TRBJ2-3, with 9 nucleotides matching TRBD2. With V trimmed by 7 bases and J by 6 bases, 5 bases remained unmatched. The CDR3 extends over 13 amino acids. Germline lookup yields CDR1 MNHEY and CDR2 SVGAGI. CDR3 region: CASKTGTSDTQYF. DNA for the CDR3: TGTGCCAGCAAAACCGGGACTAGCGATACGCAGTATTTT.

This clonotype was seen many times. The CDR3 loop is CASTRSSYNSPLHF. CDR3 nucleotide sequence: TGTGCCAGCACCAGGAGCTCCTATAATTCACCCCTCCACTTT. The V call is TRBV6-2 or TRBV6-3, the J call TRBJ1-6; no clear D. This CDR3 has 14 amino acids. Trimming left V 7 bases short and J 0 bases short, with 7 bases between. CDR1 MNHEY and CDR2 SVGEGT come from the germline V gene.

In this sample, this clonotype turned up a few times. The chain has TRBV5-6 and TRBJ2-1, with 10 bases aligning to TRBD2. In germline, CDR1 is SGHDT, CDR2 YYEEEE. V was pared by 0 bases and J by 11 bases, with 5 bases of the junction left unmatched. This CDR3 has 14 amino acids. The CDR3: CASSLDLAGDQQFF. The DNA of the CDR3 is TGTGCCAGCAGCTTGGATCTAGCGGGGGATCAGCAGTTCTTC.

This clonotype was counted many times. The chain is built from TRBV7-9 and TRBJ1-2; 7 positions match TRBD1. The CDR3 loop spans 16 amino acids. Germline CDR1 is SEHNR and CDR2 is FQNEAQ (reference sequence). The junction had 12 bases not matched to a gene; V was cut back by 4 bases and J by 4 bases. CDR3: CASSSLMTGRFYGYTF. The DNA for the CDR3 is TGTGCCAGCAGCTCTCTCATGACAGGGAGATTCTATGGCTACACCTTC.